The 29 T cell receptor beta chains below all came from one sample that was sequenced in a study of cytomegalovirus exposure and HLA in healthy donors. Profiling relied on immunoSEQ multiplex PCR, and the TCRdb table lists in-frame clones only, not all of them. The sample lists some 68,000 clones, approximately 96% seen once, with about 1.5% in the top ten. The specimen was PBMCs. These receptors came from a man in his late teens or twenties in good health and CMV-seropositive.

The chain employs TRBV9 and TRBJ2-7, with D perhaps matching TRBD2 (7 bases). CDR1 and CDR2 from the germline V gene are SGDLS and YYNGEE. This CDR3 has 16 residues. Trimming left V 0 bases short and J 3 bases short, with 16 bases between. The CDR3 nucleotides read TGTGCCAGCAGCGTAGGTTTGTTAGGGGGGGACTACGAGCAGTACTTC. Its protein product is CASSVGLLGGDYEQYF.

CDR3 protein: CASRRMTSGGATDTQYF. As DNA, the CDR3 is TGTGCCAGTAGGAGGATGACTAGCGGGGGGGCAACAGATACGCAGTATTTT. The chain carries TRBV19 and TRBJ2-3; 14 bases are a match to TRBD2. V shed 6 bases, J shed 3 bases, and the junction held 8 bases outside the gene matches. Germline V gene lookup returns CDR1 LNHDA and CDR2 SQIVND (reference sequence). This CDR3 comprises 17 residues.

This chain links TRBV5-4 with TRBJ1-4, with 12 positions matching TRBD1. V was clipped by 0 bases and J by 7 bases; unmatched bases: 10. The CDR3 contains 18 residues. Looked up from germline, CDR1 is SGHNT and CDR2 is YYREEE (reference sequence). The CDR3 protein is CASSLGPGQGAYGEKLFF. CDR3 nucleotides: TGTGCCAGCAGCTTGGGCCCGGGACAGGGGGCCTATGGTGAAAAACTGTTTTTT. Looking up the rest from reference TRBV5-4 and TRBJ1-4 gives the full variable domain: ETGVTQSPTHLIKTRGQQVTLRCSSQSGHNTVSWYQQALGQGPQFIFQYYREEENGRGNFPPRFSGLQFPNYSSELNVNALELDDSALYLCASSLGPGQGAYGEKLFFGSGTQLSVL.

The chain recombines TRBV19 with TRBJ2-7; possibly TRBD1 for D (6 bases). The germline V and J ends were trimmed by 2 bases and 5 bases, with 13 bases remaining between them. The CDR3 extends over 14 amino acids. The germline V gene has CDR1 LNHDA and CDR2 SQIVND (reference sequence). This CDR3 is CASSISNRANEQYF. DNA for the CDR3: TGTGCCAGTAGTATAAGTAACAGGGCCAACGAGCAGTACTTC.

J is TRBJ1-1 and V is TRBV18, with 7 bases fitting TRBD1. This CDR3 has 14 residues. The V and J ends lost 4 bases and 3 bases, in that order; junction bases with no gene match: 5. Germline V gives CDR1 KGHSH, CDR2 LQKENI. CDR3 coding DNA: TGTGCCAGCTCACTGACAGGGAGCCACACTGAAGCTTTCTTT. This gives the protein CASSLTGSHTEAFF.

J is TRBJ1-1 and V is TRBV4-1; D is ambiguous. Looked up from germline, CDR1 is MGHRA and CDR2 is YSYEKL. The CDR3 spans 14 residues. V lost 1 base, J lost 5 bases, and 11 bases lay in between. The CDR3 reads CASSQGWRLTEAFF. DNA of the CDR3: TGCGCCAGCAGCCAAGGATGGAGGTTGACTGAAGCTTTCTTT.

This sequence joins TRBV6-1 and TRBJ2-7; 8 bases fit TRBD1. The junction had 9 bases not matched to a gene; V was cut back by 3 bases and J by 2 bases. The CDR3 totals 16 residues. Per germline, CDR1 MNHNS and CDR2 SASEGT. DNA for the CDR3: TGTGCCAGCAGTGATGGACCTTGGACAGGGACCTACGAGCAGTACTTC. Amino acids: CASSDGPWTGTYEQYF.

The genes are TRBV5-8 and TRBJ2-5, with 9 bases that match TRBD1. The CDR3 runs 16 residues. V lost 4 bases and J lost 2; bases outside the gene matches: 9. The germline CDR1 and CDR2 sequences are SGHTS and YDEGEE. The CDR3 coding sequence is TGTGCCAGCAGCCCAACTCTGGGACAGGGACAAGAGACCCAGTACTTC. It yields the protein CASSPTLGQGQETQYF.

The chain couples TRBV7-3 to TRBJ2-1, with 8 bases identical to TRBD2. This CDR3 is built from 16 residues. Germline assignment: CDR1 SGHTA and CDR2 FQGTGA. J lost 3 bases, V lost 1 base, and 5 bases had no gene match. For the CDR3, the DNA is TGTGCCAGCAGCTTAATGAGCGGGGGACTCTACAATGAGCAGTTCTTC. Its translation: CASSLMSGGLYNEQFF. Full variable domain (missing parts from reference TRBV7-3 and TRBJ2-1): GAGVSQTPSNKVTEKGKYVELRCDPISGHTALYWYRQSLGQGPEFLIYFQGTGAADDSGLPNDRFFAVRPEGSVSTLKIQRTERGDSAVYLCASSLMSGGLYNEQFFGPGTRLTVL.

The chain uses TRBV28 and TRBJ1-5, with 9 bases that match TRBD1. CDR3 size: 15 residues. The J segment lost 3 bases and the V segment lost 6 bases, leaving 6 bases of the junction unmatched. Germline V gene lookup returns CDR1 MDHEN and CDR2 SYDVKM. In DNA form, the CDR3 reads TGTGCCAGCAGCACTGGACAGGGGACCAATCAGCCCCAGCATTTT. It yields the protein CASSTGQGTNQPQHF.

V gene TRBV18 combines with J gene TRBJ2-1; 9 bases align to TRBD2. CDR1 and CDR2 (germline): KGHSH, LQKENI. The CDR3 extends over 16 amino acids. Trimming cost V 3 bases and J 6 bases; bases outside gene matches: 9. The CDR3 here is CASSPSLSGRTNEQFF. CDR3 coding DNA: TGTGCCAGCTCACCCTCGCTAAGCGGGAGGACCAATGAGCAGTTCTTC. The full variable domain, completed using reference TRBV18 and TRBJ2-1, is NAGVMQNPRHLVRRRGQEARLRCSPMKGHSHVYWYRQLPEEGLKFMVYLQKENIIDESGMPKERFSAEFPKEGPSILRIQQVVRGDSAAYFCASSPSLSGRTNEQFFGPGTRLTVL.

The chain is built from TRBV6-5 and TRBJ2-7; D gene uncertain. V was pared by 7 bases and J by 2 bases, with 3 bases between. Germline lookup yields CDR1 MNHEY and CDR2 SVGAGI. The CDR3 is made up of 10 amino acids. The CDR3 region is CASITYEQYF. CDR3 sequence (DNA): TGTGCCAGCATCACCTACGAGCAGTACTTC.

As DNA, the CDR3 is TGCGCCAGCAGAGAGACAGGGGGCTATTCACCCCTCCACTTT. Translated, it gives CASRETGGYSPLHF. The chain joins TRBV5-1 to TRBJ1-6; 10 nucleotides match TRBD1. This CDR3 spans 14 amino acids. In germline, CDR1 is SGHRS, CDR2 YFSETQ. V lost 5 bases and J lost 8; bases outside the gene matches: 4.

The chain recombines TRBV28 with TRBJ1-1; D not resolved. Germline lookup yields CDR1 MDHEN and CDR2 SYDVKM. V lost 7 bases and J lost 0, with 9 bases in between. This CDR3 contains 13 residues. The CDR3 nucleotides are TGTGCCAGCAATTCCTATCTGAACACTGAAGCTTTCTTT. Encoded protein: CASNSYLNTEAFF.

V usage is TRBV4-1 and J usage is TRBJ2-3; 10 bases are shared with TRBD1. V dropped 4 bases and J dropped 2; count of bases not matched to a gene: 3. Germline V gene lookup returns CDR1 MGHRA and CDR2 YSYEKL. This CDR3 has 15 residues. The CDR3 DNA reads TGCGCCAGCAGCCCGGGACAGGGGTACACAGATACGCAGTATTTT. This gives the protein CASSPGQGYTDTQYF.

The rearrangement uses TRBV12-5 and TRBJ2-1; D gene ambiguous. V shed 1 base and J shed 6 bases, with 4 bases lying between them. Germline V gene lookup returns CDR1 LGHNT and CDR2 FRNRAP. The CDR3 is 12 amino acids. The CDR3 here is CASGLGSNEQFF. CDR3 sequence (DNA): TGTGCTAGTGGTTTGGGGAGCAATGAGCAGTTCTTC.

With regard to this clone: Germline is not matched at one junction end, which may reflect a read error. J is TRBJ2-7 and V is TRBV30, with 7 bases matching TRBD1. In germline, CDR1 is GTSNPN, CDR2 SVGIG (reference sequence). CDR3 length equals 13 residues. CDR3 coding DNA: TGTGCATGGACAGGAGTAGGGGTGAACGAGCAGTACTTC. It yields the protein CAWTGVGVNEQYF.

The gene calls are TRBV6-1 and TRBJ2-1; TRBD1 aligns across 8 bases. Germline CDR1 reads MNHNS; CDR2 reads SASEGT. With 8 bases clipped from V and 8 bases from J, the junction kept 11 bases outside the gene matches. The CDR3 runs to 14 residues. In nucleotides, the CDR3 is TGTGCCAGCCAAAGACAGGGGATCTTTGATGAGCAGTTCTTC. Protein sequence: CASQRQGIFDEQFF.

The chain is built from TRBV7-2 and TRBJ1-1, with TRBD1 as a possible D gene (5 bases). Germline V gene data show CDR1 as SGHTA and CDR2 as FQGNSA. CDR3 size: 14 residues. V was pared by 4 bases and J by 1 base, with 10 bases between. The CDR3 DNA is TGTGCCAGCAGCTACGGACACCAGAACACTGAAGCTTTCTTT. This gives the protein CASSYGHQNTEAFF.

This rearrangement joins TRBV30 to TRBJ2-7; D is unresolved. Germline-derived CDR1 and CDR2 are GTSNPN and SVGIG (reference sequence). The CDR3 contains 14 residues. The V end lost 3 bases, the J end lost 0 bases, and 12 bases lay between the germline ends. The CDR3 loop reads CAWSDFFTSYEQYF. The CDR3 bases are TGTGCCTGGAGCGACTTCTTCACCTCCTACGAGCAGTACTTC.

Here the CDR3 DNA reads TGTGCCAGCAGCCAGGGGAACACTGAAGCTTTCTTT. The encoded protein is CASSQGNTEAFF. V usage is TRBV7-9 and J usage is TRBJ1-1; D is perhaps TRBD1 (5 bases). Germline lookup yields CDR1 SEHNR and CDR2 FQNEAQ (reference sequence). This CDR3 has 12 residues. Trimming left V 5 bases short and J 1 base short, with 5 bases between.

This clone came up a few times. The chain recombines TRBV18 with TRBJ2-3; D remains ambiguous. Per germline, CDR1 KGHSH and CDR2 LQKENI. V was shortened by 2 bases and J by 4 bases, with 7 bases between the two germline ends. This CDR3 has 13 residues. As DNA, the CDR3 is TGTGCCAGCTCACCAACGGTGGCAGATACGCAGTATTTT. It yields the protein CASSPTVADTQYF.

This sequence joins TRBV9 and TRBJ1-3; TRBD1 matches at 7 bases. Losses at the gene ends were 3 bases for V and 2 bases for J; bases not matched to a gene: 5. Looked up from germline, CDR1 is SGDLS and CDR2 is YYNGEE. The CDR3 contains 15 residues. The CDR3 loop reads CASSETGSAGNTIYF. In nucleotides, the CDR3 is TGTGCCAGCAGCGAGACAGGGTCAGCTGGAAACACCATATATTTT.

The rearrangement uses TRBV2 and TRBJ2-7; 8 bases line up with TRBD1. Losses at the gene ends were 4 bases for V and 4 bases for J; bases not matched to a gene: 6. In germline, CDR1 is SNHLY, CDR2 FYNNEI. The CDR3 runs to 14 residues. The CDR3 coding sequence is TGTGCCAGCAGTGGACAGGGGCCCCAATACGAGCAGTACTTC. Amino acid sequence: CASSGQGPQYEQYF.

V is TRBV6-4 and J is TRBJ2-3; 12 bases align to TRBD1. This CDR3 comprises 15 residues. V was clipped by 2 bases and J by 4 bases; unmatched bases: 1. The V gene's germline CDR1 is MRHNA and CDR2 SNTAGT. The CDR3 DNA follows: TGTGCCAGCAGTGACGGGACAGGGGGCTCAGATACGCAGTATTTT. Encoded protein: CASSDGTGGSDTQYF.

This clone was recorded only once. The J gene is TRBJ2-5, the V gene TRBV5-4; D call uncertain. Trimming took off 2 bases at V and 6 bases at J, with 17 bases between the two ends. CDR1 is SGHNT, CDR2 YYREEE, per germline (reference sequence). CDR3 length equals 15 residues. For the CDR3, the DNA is TGTGCCAGCAGCTTTCACAGTACGGATCTTAAGACCCAGTACTTC. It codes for CASSFHSTDLKTQYF.

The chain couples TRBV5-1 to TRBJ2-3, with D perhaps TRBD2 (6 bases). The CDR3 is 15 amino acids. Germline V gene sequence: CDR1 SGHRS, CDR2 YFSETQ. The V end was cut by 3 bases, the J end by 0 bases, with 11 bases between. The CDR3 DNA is TGCGCCAGCAGCTCCTCCGGGACTAGCACAGATACGCAGTATTTT. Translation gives CASSSSGTSTDTQYF.

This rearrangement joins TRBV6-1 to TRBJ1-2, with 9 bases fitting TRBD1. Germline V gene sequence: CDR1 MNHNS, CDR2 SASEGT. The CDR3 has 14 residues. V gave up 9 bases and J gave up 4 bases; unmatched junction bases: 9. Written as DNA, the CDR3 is TGTGCCAGTTTACGGTCGGACAGGGGCTATGGCTACACCTTC. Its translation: CASLRSDRGYGYTF.

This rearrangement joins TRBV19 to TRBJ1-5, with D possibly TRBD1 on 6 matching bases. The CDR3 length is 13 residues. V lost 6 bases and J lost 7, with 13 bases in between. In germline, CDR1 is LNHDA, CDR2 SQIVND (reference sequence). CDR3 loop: CASSRQERQPQHF. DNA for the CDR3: TGTGCCAGTAGCAGACAGGAAAGACAGCCCCAGCATTTT.